This TCR beta chain was identified during a study of CD4 T cells in relation to SARS-CoV-2 and coronaviruses. General study points: Around two thirds of donors had memory CD4+ clonotypes crossrecognizing SARS-CoV-2 and common cold coronavirus spike.

Remarks on this clone: Its antigen is not known.

Trimming shortened V by 7 bases and J by 4 bases, and 14 bases separated the two germline ends. The CDR3 covers 14 residues. CDR1 is LNHDA and CDR2 is SQIVND in the germline V gene (reference sequence). CD4+ T cells from unexposed donors were obtained before the COVID-19 pandemic (2011-2018). Isolation of CD4+ T cells took place after around 11 days in culture. As cell numbers allowed, unexposed-donor CD4+ T cells faced SARS-CoV-2 S/N and four cold-coronavirus spikes. Repertoires were generated with immunoSEQ multiplex PCR, while TCRdb's copy carries only in-frame clones and drops some. The sample has about 25,000 clones, roughly 70% seen once; the top ten hold 13%.

The chain uses TRBV19 and TRBJ1-3; D gene uncertain. Sequencing used CD4+ T cells from PBMCs, cultured in vitro. The clonotype originates from a human donor in good health. CDR3 DNA: TGTGCCAGTAACCCCCTGCCGACGGGAAACACCATATATTTT. It is translated as CASNPLPTGNTIYF.